This T cell receptor (beta chain) was retrieved from a study of cytomegalovirus exposure and HLA in healthy donors. At the level of the study: Among the 400 or so donors who were genotyped, approximately 76% fell in the genetic ancestry cluster that is associated with self-reported Caucasian donors.

PCR was performed using 60 Vbeta and 13 Jbeta primers. Only in-frame clones appear in the TCRdb table, and some are missing; sequencing was by immunoSEQ multiplex PCR. The sample lists some 190,000 clones, 85% to 90% occurring once. The CDR3 covers 13 residues. Germline-derived CDR1 and CDR2 are MNHNS and SASEGT. Unmatched junction bases numbered 4, after V lost 7 bases and J lost 4 bases. Concerning this clone itself: Its target is unknown.

Study-wide findings and caveats: Most subjects had HLA-A and HLA-B alleles reportedly predicted accurately by TCR beta sequences. In vitro experiments confirmed that a few CMV-associated chains were specific for CMV antigens.

The chain carries TRBV6-1 and TRBJ2-3; 8 bases map to TRBD1. This receptor was taken from a woman aged 18 to 35 in good health and CMV-seronegative. The sequencing input was PBMCs. The CDR3 loop reads CASTGQGADTQYF. CDR3 sequence (DNA): TGTGCCAGCACTGGACAGGGCGCAGATACGCAGTATTTT.